One and the same sample provided the 10 T cell receptor beta chains below, sequenced in a study of T cells after yellow fever vaccination. TCRdb redid the calling of the 5' RACE reads with MiXCR, one entry per CDR3 protein. The table records about 120,000 distinct CDR3 sequences, 13% to 15% of them present only once. The material was CD8+ T cells sorted from PBMCs, obtained 5 days after the yellow fever booster vaccination. The receptors here all came from a man younger than 30 who received the YFV17D yellow fever vaccine.

This clonotype has only a few counts. The chain joins TRBV7-3 to TRBJ1-1, with a tentative D call TRBD1 (5 bases). V gave up 1 base and J gave up 5 bases, with 11 bases separating them. The CDR3 has 14 residues. The V gene's germline CDR1 is SGHTA and CDR2 FQGTGA. The CDR3 bases are TGTGCCAGCAGCTTAATGGGGCCGCGGACTGAAGCTTTCTTT. Encoded protein: CASSLMGPRTEAFF.

This chain connects TRBV7-2 to TRBJ1-5; 7 bases map to TRBD1. With V trimmed by 5 bases and J by 7 bases, 8 bases remained unmatched. The CDR3 consists of 14 residues. Per the germline V gene, CDR1 is SGHTA and CDR2 is FQGNSA. The CDR3 bases are TGTGCCAGCAGCCCAGGGGGGGGCGAGCAGCCCCAGCATTTT. Its translation is CASSPGGGEQPQHF.

The chain has TRBV6-5 and TRBJ1-1; possible D gene TRBD1, 5 bases. Between the trimmed V and J ends, which lost 5 bases and 7 bases, there was a span of 11 bases. The CDR3 covers 12 residues. Germline CDR1 is MNHEY and CDR2 is SVGAGI. CDR3 in DNA: TGTGCCAGCAGTCAGGGACCCATTGAAGCTTTCTTT. This translates into CASSQGPIEAFF.

This clonotype has a handful of counts. The chain joins TRBV12-5 to TRBJ2-1, with 9 positions matching TRBD1. CDR1 and CDR2 from the germline V gene are LGHNT and FRNRAP. The CDR3 totals 14 residues. The V and J ends lost 6 bases and 6 bases, in that order; junction bases with no gene match: 6. The CDR3 region has the DNA TGTGCTAGTGGCTACGGGACAGGGATCAATGAGCAGTTCTTC. It specifies CASGYGTGINEQFF.

This clonotype has only a few counts. This sequence joins TRBV5-6 and TRBJ2-1; no clear D. The germline V gene encodes CDR1 SGHDT and CDR2 YYEEEE. The V end lost 6 bases, the J end lost 5 bases, and 12 bases lay between the germline ends. The CDR3 is 13 amino acids. The CDR3 sequence: CASTYRADNEQFF. DNA of the CDR3: TGTGCCAGCACCTATAGGGCAGACAATGAGCAGTTCTTC.

The chain employs TRBV9 and TRBJ2-7, with 11 bases identical to TRBD1. With V trimmed by 4 bases and J by 6 bases, 12 bases remained unmatched. The CDR3 is 16 residues long. The germline V gene encodes CDR1 SGDLS and CDR2 YYNGEE. This CDR3 is CASSHPVGDRGTEQYF. Written as DNA, the CDR3 is TGTGCCAGCAGCCACCCTGTCGGGGACAGGGGGACCGAGCAGTACTTC.

This chain links TRBV7-7 with TRBJ2-7, with TRBD1 matching over 7 bases. The CDR3 length is 15 residues. Germline CDR1 is SSHAT and CDR2 is FNYEAQ (reference sequence). CDR3 nucleotide sequence: TGTGCTAGCAGCCCCTCGGACAGGAAAAAAGTAGAGCAGTACGTC. Translated: CASSPSDRKKVEQYV.

This clonotype was picked up a small number of times. The V gene is TRBV5-4, the J gene TRBJ1-6, with no clear D. The CDR3 extends over 16 amino acids. The germline V gene encodes CDR1 SGHNT and CDR2 YYREEE (reference sequence). Between the trimmed V and J ends, which lost 4 bases and 0 bases, there was a span of 11 bases. DNA for the CDR3: TGTGCCAGCAGCATGAAGCGTAGCTCCTATAATTCACCCCTCCACTTT. As protein: CASSMKRSSYNSPLHF.

The rearrangement uses TRBV4-1 and TRBJ2-7; D uncertain. Germline V CDR1 and CDR2: MGHRA, YSYEKL. The CDR3 contains 16 residues. Trimming stripped 4 bases from V and 4 bases from J, with 20 bases between. The CDR3 is CASSLESGSLSYEQYF. CDR3 DNA: TGCGCCAGCAGCCTCGAGTCCGGCTCCTTATCTTACGAGCAGTACTTC.

This clonotype was counted only a few times. V gene TRBV4-2 combines with J gene TRBJ2-3; D perhaps matches TRBD2 (5 bases). The CDR3 covers 16 residues. V was cut by 0 bases and J by 4 bases, with 14 bases left in between. Germline V lookup: CDR1 LGHNA, CDR2 YNFKEQ. The CDR3 DNA reads TGTGCCAGCAGCCAAGATGAGGGAGAATCAGCAGATACGCAGTATTTT. The encoded protein is CASSQDEGESADTQYF.